The 15 T cell receptor beta chains listed next were all sequenced from one sample in a study of metastatic and nonmetastatic thyroid tumors. Treatment of any kind had been given to no patient before thyroid surgery. TCRdb reassembled clones from the PCR reads with MiXCR. The table lists just under 9,500 clones, roughly 30% of them singletons, with more than 15% in the top ten. Sequencing was performed on adjacent normal tissue. The receptors were sampled from a female donor with papillary thyroid cancer or a benign thyroid nodule (not recorded which). Some clones in this sample may be carry-over from other donors' samples.

The chain uses TRBV19 and TRBJ2-2; D is possibly TRBD1 (5 bases). Germline lookup yields CDR1 LNHDA and CDR2 SQIVND (reference sequence). The CDR3 consists of 15 residues. The ends were cut back, 5 bases at V and 4 bases at J, with 14 bases in the middle. The CDR3 nucleotides are TGTGCCAGTAGTTTGGTAGGGGCGATCACCGGGGAGCTGTTTTTT. Residues: CASSLVGAITGELFF.

This clone was found a few times. The chain employs TRBV18 and TRBJ1-2; 9 bases map to TRBD1. This CDR3 has 17 amino acids. Germline CDR1 reads KGHSH; CDR2 reads LQKENI. V dropped 2 bases and J dropped 5; count of bases not matched to a gene: 12. The CDR3 nucleotides are TGTGCCAGCTCACCAAACGCCCCGGGACAGGGAGTTTATGGCTACACCTTC. This gives the protein CASSPNAPGQGVYGYTF. Full variable domain (missing parts from reference TRBV18 and TRBJ1-2): NAGVMQNPRHLVRRRGQEARLRCSPMKGHSHVYWYRQLPEEGLKFMVYLQKENIIDESGMPKERFSAEFPKEGPSILRIQQVVRGDSAAYFCASSPNAPGQGVYGYTFGSGTRLTVV.

This rearrangement joins TRBV2 to TRBJ1-2, with a tentative D call TRBD1 (6 bases). V gave up 2 bases and J gave up 9 bases, with 19 bases separating them. CDR3 length: 15 amino acids. The germline CDR1 and CDR2 sequences are SNHLY and FYNNEI. The chain's CDR3 is CASSEWARGKLSYTF. The CDR3 nucleotides read TGTGCCAGCAGTGAATGGGCCAGGGGAAAATTAAGCTACACCTTC.

The chain carries TRBV20-1 and TRBJ2-2; 10 bases are a match to TRBD2. The CDR3 spans 14 residues. The germline V gene encodes CDR1 DFQATT and CDR2 SNEGSKA (reference sequence). V shed 5 bases, J shed 4 bases, and the junction held 4 bases outside the gene matches. The CDR3 DNA follows: TGCAGTGCTCTAAGCGGGGGGGGCACCGGGGAGCTGTTTTTT. Amino acids: CSALSGGGTGELFF.

The gene calls are TRBV7-3 and TRBJ2-7, with D hard to call. The CDR3 loop spans 13 amino acids. In germline, CDR1 is SGHTA, CDR2 FQGTGA. V lost 0 bases and J lost 5, with 8 bases in between. CDR3 DNA sequence: TGTGCCAGCAGCTTAACCGGGTACGACGAGCAGTACTTC. Translation: CASSLTGYDEQYF. Variable domain in full (rest from reference TRBV7-3 and TRBJ2-7): GAGVSQTPSNKVTEKGKYVELRCDPISGHTALYWYRQSLGQGPEFLIYFQGTGAADDSGLPNDRFFAVRPEGSVSTLKIQRTERGDSAVYLCASSLTGYDEQYFGPGTRLTVT.

The chain employs TRBV2 and TRBJ1-6; a weak D match, TRBD1 (6 bases). Germline-derived CDR1 and CDR2 are SNHLY and FYNNEI. This CDR3 spans 16 amino acids. V was clipped by 6 bases and J by 7 bases, with 19 bases between them. The CDR3 DNA sequence: TGTGCCAGCAGGCAACGGGACACCTACTTCAATTCACCCCTCCACTTT. Translated, it gives CASRQRDTYFNSPLHF.

By sample fraction, this clone is large. This chain joins TRBV6-1 and TRBJ1-5, with D perhaps TRBD1 (5 bases). Per germline, CDR1 MNHNS and CDR2 SASEGT. There are 16 residues in the CDR3. V gave up 6 bases and J gave up 4 bases, with 19 bases separating them. CDR3 loop: CASSNRDPSGNQPQHF. CDR3 bases: TGTGCCAGCAGCAACCGGGACCCTTCGGGGAATCAGCCCCAGCATTTT.

The J gene is TRBJ2-2, the V gene TRBV14; possible D gene TRBD1, 5 bases. Trimming removed 2 bases at V and 4 bases at J, with 11 bases between. Germline loops: CDR1 SGHDN, CDR2 FVKESK. The CDR3 has 15 residues. The CDR3 reads CASSQQGGGTGELFF. The CDR3 nucleotides are TGTGCCAGCAGCCAACAGGGCGGTGGCACCGGGGAGCTGTTTTTT.

This clone was counted ten times or more. The rearrangement joins TRBV29-1 to TRBJ1-1; D is perhaps TRBD1 (5 bases). Germline assignment: CDR1 SQVTM and CDR2 ANQGSEA. CDR3 length: 15 residues. V was cut by 4 bases and J by 0 bases, with 15 bases left in between. In DNA, the CDR3 is TGCAGCGTTGCTGCAGGGTGGGCTATGAACACTGAAGCTTTCTTT. Its translation: CSVAAGWAMNTEAFF.

Turning to this clone: One junction end disagrees with the germline gene, perhaps due to a read error. The chain couples TRBV3-1 to TRBJ2-2; either TRBD1 or TRBD2 may fit D (5 bases each). This CDR3 spans 13 amino acids. CDR1 and CDR2 from the germline V gene are LGHDT and YNNKEL (reference sequence). This CDR3 is CSSTQGASGELFF. DNA of the CDR3: TGTTCCAGCACCCAGGGAGCCTCCGGGGAGCTGTTTTTT.

This clone was counted only a few times. The rearrangement uses TRBV11-3 and TRBJ2-3; D is tentatively TRBD1 or TRBD2 (5 bases each). V was trimmed by 6 bases and J by 12 bases, leaving 19 bases between them. This CDR3 spans 13 amino acids. CDR1 is SGHNT, CDR2 YENEEA, per germline. The CDR3 DNA follows: TGTGCCAGCAGGATCCCCCCGGGGACGAGCCAGTATTTT. The encoded protein is CASRIPPGTSQYF.

The chain couples TRBV2 to TRBJ1-2; the D gene is possibly TRBD1 (5 bases). V lost 7 bases, J lost 2 bases, and 14 bases lay in between. Germline V gene data show CDR1 as SNHLY and CDR2 as FYNNEI. This CDR3 has 14 amino acids. CDR3 amino acids: CASNIQRGNYGYTF. Here the CDR3 DNA reads TGTGCCAGCAACATTCAGAGGGGAAACTATGGCTACACCTTC.

About this clone: One junction end does not reproduce the germline sequence, and a read error may be involved. Other nucleotide sequences in the sample specify the same CDR3. The rearrangement links TRBV24-1 to TRBJ2-2, with TRBD1 identical over 7 bases. The CDR3 contains 16 residues. Germline V lookup: CDR1 KGHDR, CDR2 SFDVKD. CDR3 sequence (DNA): TGTGCCACCAGCGATCCGACGGTGACGAACACAGGGGAGTTGTTTTTT. Amino acid sequence: CATSDPTVTNTGELFF.

This clone was observed a few times. DNA of the CDR3: TGTGCCATCAGAGGGACAGGGGGCTACAATGAGCAGTTCTTC. This sequence encodes CAIRGTGGYNEQFF. The J gene is TRBJ2-1, the V gene TRBV10-3; 11 positions agree with TRBD1. Germline V gives CDR1 ENHRY, CDR2 SYGVKD. V dropped 6 bases and J dropped 3; count of bases not matched to a gene: 1. This CDR3 contains 14 residues.

Comment on this clone: Distinct nucleotide sequences in the sample also encode this CDR3. The chain combines TRBV11-2 with TRBJ2-2; TRBD2 agrees at 8 bases. Germline-derived CDR1 and CDR2 are SGHAT and FQNNGV. Losses at the gene ends were 0 bases for V and 6 bases for J; bases not matched to a gene: 9. The CDR3 sequence is 17 residues long. The CDR3 sequence: CASSLDFAGGPSGELFF. CDR3 coding DNA: TGTGCCAGCAGCTTAGATTTCGCGGGAGGTCCCTCCGGGGAGCTGTTTTTT.